These T cell receptor beta chains were read from a single sample in a study of response to subunit inactivated influenza vaccine. TCRdb passed the RT-PCR reads through MiXCR, listing each CDR3 protein once. In the table there are 860,000 or so distinct CDR3 sequences, 20% to 25% of which are singletons. This material consisted of PBMCs from blood, taken 4 to 6 days after vaccination. The receptor source for this set is a man aged 50 to 59 who received an inactivated influenza vaccine. Each CDR3 is given with its conserved first and last residue. The D gene is left open where the match is weak. Rows may omit the clone size; those that give it use once, few, many or a size class.

NA | TRBJ2-7 | TRBV4-1 | TRBD1 | CASSQDGTGYEQYF | TGCGCCAGCAGCCAAGACGGGACAGGCTACGAGCAGTACTTC
few | TRBJ2-3 | TRBV12-3/TRBV12-4 | TRBD1 | CASRTGTGVGDTQYF | TGTGCCAGCAGAACCGGGACAGGTGTAGGAGATACGCAGTATTTT
many | TRBJ2-2 | TRBV6-1 | TRBD2 | CASSAGRATGELFF | TGTGCCAGCAGTGCTGGGAGGGCGACCGGGGAGCTGTTTTTT
NA | TRBJ2-1 | TRBV7-6 | TRBD2 | CASSHMTSGGDEQFF | TGTGCCAGCAGCCACATGACTAGCGGCGGGGATGAGCAGTTCTTC
NA | TRBJ1-1 | TRBV20-1 | NA | CSARDWLGWTEAFF | TGCAGTGCTAGAGATTGGCTTGGGTGGACTGAAGCTTTCTTT
NA | TRBJ2-7 | TRBV28 | TRBD2 | CASSGLAGIVEQYF | TGTGCCAGCAGTGGGCTAGCGGGAATCGTCGAGCAGTACTTC
NA | TRBJ2-2 | TRBV30 | TRBD1 | CACRTGAGGGTGELFF | TGTGCCTGCAGGACAGGAGCAGGCGGAGGCACCGGGGAGCTGTTTTTT
few | TRBJ1-3 | TRBV12-3/TRBV12-4 | NA | CASGSSLTGSGNTIYF | TGTGCCAGCGGATCATCCCTAACAGGCTCTGGAAACACCATATATTTT
NA | TRBJ1-3 | TRBV3-1 | NA | CASSQTSGNTIYF | TGTGCCAGCAGCCAGACCTCAGGAAACACCATATATTTT
NA | TRBJ2-7 | TRBV7-9 | TRBD2 | CASRGLKGSGHEQYF | TGTGCCAGCCGGGGACTAAAGGGATCAGGCCACGAGCAGTACTTC
NA | TRBJ1-1 | TRBV28 | NA | CASSFIGRGEAFF | TGTGCCAGCAGTTTCATAGGCAGGGGTGAAGCTTTCTTT
NA | TRBJ2-1 | TRBV13 | NA | CASSLPSLDNEQFF | TGTGCCAGCAGCTTACCCTCCTTAGACAATGAGCAGTTCTTC
NA | TRBJ1-2 | TRBV5-1 | NA | CASADSTWSYGYTF | TGCGCCAGCGCCGACAGTACTTGGAGCTATGGCTACACCTTC
NA | TRBJ2-5 | TRBV28 | TRBD1 | CASSDWGQQETQYF | TGTGCCAGCAGCGATTGGGGACAGCAAGAGACCCAGTACTTC
few | TRBJ1-1 | TRBV29-1 | NA | CSVMRQPNTEAFF | TGCAGCGTTATGAGACAGCCTAACACTGAAGCTTTCTTT
NA | TRBJ2-2 | TRBV4-3 | NA | CASSQDGWSTGELFF | TGCGCCAGCAGCCAAGATGGATGGAGCACCGGGGAGCTGTTTTTT
NA | TRBJ2-1 | TRBV11-3 | NA | CASSPAHSYNEQFF | TGTGCCAGCAGCCCCGCGCACTCCTACAATGAGCAGTTCTTC
few | TRBJ2-3 | TRBV7-3 | TRBD2 | CASSGQREGTDTQYF | TGTGCCAGCAGCGGGCAGCGGGAAGGAACAGATACGCAGTATTTT
NA | TRBJ2-7 | TRBV7-2 | TRBD2 | CASSSVVGGYEQYF | TGTGCCAGCAGCTCAGTCGTGGGAGGGTACGAGCAGTACTTC
NA | TRBJ2-1 | TRBV7-2 | TRBD1 | CASSVDRESNEQFF | TGTGCCAGCAGCGTGGACAGGGAGTCGAATGAGCAGTTCTTC
NA | TRBJ1-6 | TRBV7-9 | TRBD1 | CASSPTGAWSPLHF | TGTGCCAGCAGCCCGACAGGGGCTTGGTCACCCCTCCACTTT
NA | TRBJ2-3 | TRBV20-1 | TRBD2 | CSAPPLAGNTDTQYF | TGCAGTGCTCCCCCCCTAGCGGGAAACACAGATACGCAGTATTTT
NA | TRBJ2-5 | TRBV12-3/TRBV12-4 | TRBD2 | CASSLVPASGETQYF | TGTGCCAGCAGTTTAGTCCCAGCTAGCGGGGAGACCCAGTACTTC
NA | TRBJ2-7 | TRBV9 | TRBD1 | CASSPGDRATTQYF | TGTGCCAGCAGCCCGGGGGACAGGGCCACCACGCAGTACTTC
many | TRBJ1-1 | TRBV12-3/TRBV12-4 | NA | CASSTGFTEAFF | TGTGCCAGCAGTACAGGGTTCACTGAAGCTTTCTTT
few | TRBJ2-5 | TRBV5-1 | NA | CASSPQATQETQYF | TGCGCCAGCAGCCCCCAGGCAACCCAAGAGACCCAGTACTTC
many | TRBJ2-1 | TRBV10-3 | TRBD2 | CAIISGTSGIGEQFF | TGTGCCATCATCTCCGGGACTAGCGGGATCGGTGAGCAGTTCTTC